This TCR beta chain was profiled in a study of long-term antiretroviral therapy in people with HIV (dated by TCRdb to the early 2020s). About the study as a whole: Collection of the earliest samples took place about a decade ahead of the 2015 WHO recommendation for immediate ART, at a time when ART was typically delayed until CD4 counts fell. The cohort contributed about 180 cryopreserved PBMC samples from around 30 adults with confirmed HIV infection, collected serially over a mean of roughly 6 years (range 1-12). About 40% of the 30 participants with HIV were female. This retrospective serial study examined whether starting ART and sustained HIV suppression were associated with changes in the composition and diversity of the TRB repertoire in peripheral blood. No cross-contamination during QIAcube processing turned up in test extractions that ran a monoclonal T-cell line alongside 33 polyclonal samples.

General study outcomes and caveats: CDR3 length ranges in HIV repertoires were narrower than in controls, and network structure suggested an antigen-experienced repertoire with only a slight naive shift after ART. Because PBMC availability was limited, only the TCR beta chain was sequenced, with no alpha chain pairing. No data were available on ART adherence, viral resistance or therapy changes, limiting inferences about post-ART repertoire changes. Starting ART was linked to a significant rise in TRB diversity, yet even with long-term ART the diversity remained significantly lower than in transplant donor controls. Because cell numbers in pre-ART samples were limited, unsorted PBMC were profiled instead of sorted CD4+ and CD8+ T cells. Samples dated from about 2004 to 2017, and the ART regimens used may be less effective than current ones. At every time point, the repertoire was dominated by expanded TRB clones first identified before ART initiation, although this dominance fluctuated and, in many PLHIV, declined after ART.

About this clone: What antigen it recognizes has not been identified. Base qualities are missing; no much larger clone stands one base away.

To be included, a participant needed at least one PBMC sample from before ART initiation plus at least two post-ART samples. Treatment was received in the United States of America by all participants with HIV. Cryopreserved samples of about 0.95-10 million PBMC were thawed and washed before DNA extraction. At the time of the earliest PBMC sample for each participant with HIV, ages ranged from roughly 23 to 60 years. Each participant contributed PBMC samples from 1-4 timepoints before ART initiation and 2-8 timepoints after ART initiation, with a median of 7 samples. For every participant, serial HIV viral load, CD4+ T-cell count, ART history and demographic data were obtained. Using a Qiagen kit on a QIAcube, genomic DNA was extracted from unsorted PBMC, with samples processed in batches of 12. The immunoSEQ hsTCRB v3.0 assay was used at survey level resolution to sequence the TRB variable region. A depth of about 35,000-55,000 T-cell genomes per sample was targeted for TRB sequencing. TRB libraries were pooled and sequenced on an Illumina MiSeq using a v3 150-cycle kit. In the original analysis: Repertoire analysis was performed in R inside a reproducible Nextflow workflow that covered QC, data transformation and analysis. LymphoSeq2, an R package for AIRR-Seq data exploration, was used to implement custom analyses. Four samples that yielded fewer than 5000 total TRB sequences were excluded, so that some 190 HIV repertoires were analyzed. Among the roughly 190 retained HIV repertoires, approximately 57 were collected before ART initiation and over 120 were collected after ART initiation. Repertoires were downsampled to 5000 TRB nucleotide sequences, and summary statistics were averaged over 100 downsampling iterations. TRB sequences were retained for analysis only if CDR3 regions of at least seven amino acids were present. A Shannon entropy-derived clonality score and the Gini coefficient were used to measure diversity. In the repertoire networks, any two of the top 5000 CDR3 amino acid sequences were connected whenever the two sequences differed by an edit distance of one. Antigen specificity groups and MHC restriction were predicted for TRB CDR3 amino acid sequences with GLIPH2. CDR3 amino acid sequences were matched against VDJdb and McPAS-TCR to flag known CMV, EBV, HIV or tissue antigen associations. Pre-ART, post-ART and control groups were compared with Wilcoxon signed-rank tests and Holm-Bonferroni correction. Drawn from immuneACCESS, this table holds only the in-frame rearrangements with V and J called that TCRdb kept. Clones are partly lost; checked studies trace under half to an unresolved V gene and leave the rest unexplained. The V and J calls and clone size were taken over from that table, and D and trimming were inferred from the DNA. This sample is represented by fewer than 30,000 clones; about 80% of them were singletons. Around 5.3% of the sample comes from the top ten.

Here the sequenced sample was unsorted PBMCs, taken 0.7 years before starting antiretroviral therapy. The sequence came from a man younger than 40 with HIV.

The sequenced DNA: TGTGCCATCAGTGAGCTCGGATACCAAGAGACCCAGTACTTC. It translates as CAISELGYQETQYF. The chain joins TRBV10-3 to TRBJ2-5, with the D gene too uncertain to name. The V and J ends are trimmed by 2 bases and 0 bases, leaving 7 bases between them. Measured from the cysteine to the phenylalanine, the CDR3 is 14 residues long. Only CDR3 DNA remains: 42 bases, in frame from the first base. Per the germline V gene, ENHRY is the CDR1 and SYGVKD is the CDR2.